This is a list of T cell receptor beta chains from one sample in a study of identical twins. From the 5' RACE reads, TCRdb called clonotypes with MiXCR, one entry per CDR3 protein. Among under 350,000 distinct CDR3 sequences listed, more than 8% were seen once. The data were also submitted as part of a second study, on yellow fever vaccine responses in identical twins.

The sample comprised CD8+ T cells sorted from blood. The receptors derive from a woman between 18 and 29 years old in good health. Each CDR3 is given with its conserved first and last residue. Each record gives: CDR3 protein, CDR3 DNA, clone size, V gene, D gene, J gene. A D gene is named only where the DNA matches it firmly. The size entry is marked missing in some rows and otherwise reads once, few, many or a size class.

CDR3: CASSPWGQGAYEQYF; DNA: TGCGCCAGCAGCCCCTGGGGACAGGGGGCCTACGAGCAGTACTTC; size: many; V: TRBV5-1; D: TRBD1; J: TRBJ2-7
CDR3: CASSSLAGTQFF; DNA: TGTGCCAGCAGCTCCTTAGCGGGAACTCAGTTCTTC; size: few; V: TRBV7-9; D: TRBD2; J: TRBJ2-1
CDR3: CASSLRLAGDTQYF; DNA: TGTGCCAGCAGCTTAAGACTAGCAGGAGATACGCAGTATTTT; size: NA; V: TRBV7-9; D: TRBD2; J: TRBJ2-3
CDR3: CASSLGGVGYNEQFF; DNA: TGTGCCAGCAGCTTAGGAGGTGTTGGCTACAATGAGCAGTTCTTC; size: many; V: TRBV11-2; D: NA; J: TRBJ2-1
CDR3: CSARGSDTEAFF; DNA: TGCAGCGCCCGGGGGTCGGACACTGAAGCTTTCTTT; size: many; V: TRBV20-1; D: NA; J: TRBJ1-1
CDR3: CSVRLRTDTQYF; DNA: TGCAGCGTTCGACTCCGCACAGATACGCAGTATTTT; size: NA; V: TRBV29-1; D: NA; J: TRBJ2-3
CDR3: CASSPQGPYEQYF; DNA: TGTGCCAGCAGCCCCCAGGGGCCGTACGAGCAGTACTTC; size: many; V: TRBV7-9; D: NA; J: TRBJ2-7
CDR3: CSVPTGTYNEQFF; DNA: TGCAGCGTCCCTACAGGGACTTACAATGAGCAGTTCTTC; size: many; V: TRBV29-1; D: NA; J: TRBJ2-1
CDR3: CSVEDRCRGGTGELFF; DNA: TGCAGCGTTGAAGATCGTTGCAGGGGGGGCACCGGGGAGCTGTTTTTT; size: NA; V: TRBV29-1; D: NA; J: TRBJ2-2
CDR3: CASSLTGFGYEQYF; DNA: TGTGCCAGCAGCCTGACAGGGTTTGGCTACGAGCAGTACTTC; size: few; V: TRBV11-2; D: TRBD1; J: TRBJ2-7
CDR3: CASGLAHSYEQYF; DNA: TGTGCCAGCGGCCTGGCCCATTCCTACGAGCAGTACTTC; size: many; V: TRBV6-2/TRBV6-3; D: NA; J: TRBJ2-7
CDR3: CASSPGSAGGPGNEQFF; DNA: TGTGCCAGCAGCCCCGGGTCAGCGGGAGGGCCAGGCAATGAGCAGTTCTTC; size: NA; V: TRBV7-2; D: TRBD2; J: TRBJ2-1
CDR3: CASSLGQGIGEQYF; DNA: TGTGCCAGCAGCTTAGGACAGGGGATTGGTGAGCAGTACTTC; size: NA; V: TRBV13; D: TRBD1; J: TRBJ2-7
CDR3: CAWSADDTQYF; DNA: TGTGCCTGGAGTGCAGACGATACGCAGTATTTT; size: few; V: TRBV30; D: NA; J: TRBJ2-3
CDR3: CASSPRLAGVVDTQYF; DNA: TGTGCCAGCAGTCCAAGACTAGCGGGAGTTGTAGATACGCAGTATTTT; size: many; V: TRBV12-3/TRBV12-4; D: TRBD2; J: TRBJ2-3
CDR3: CSVPTDANTGELFF; DNA: TGCAGCGTTCCGACAGATGCGAACACCGGGGAGCTGTTTTTT; size: few; V: TRBV29-1; D: NA; J: TRBJ2-2
CDR3: CASSEVEDTIYF; DNA: TGTGCCAGCAGTGAGGTTGAGGACACCATATATTTT; size: NA; V: TRBV2; D: NA; J: TRBJ1-3
CDR3: CASSLNRGRAGELFF; DNA: TGTGCCAGCAGCTTAAACCGGGGTAGGGCCGGGGAGCTGTTTTTT; size: few; V: TRBV7-2; D: NA; J: TRBJ2-2
CDR3: CSARREGGNEQFF; DNA: TGCAGTGCTAGAAGGGAGGGGGGCAATGAGCAGTTCTTC; size: few; V: TRBV20-1; D: NA; J: TRBJ2-1
CDR3: CASSQDTGGTYQETQYF; DNA: TGCGCCAGCAGCCAAGACACAGGGGGGACGTACCAAGAGACCCAGTACTTC; size: NA; V: TRBV4-1; D: TRBD1; J: TRBJ2-5
CDR3: CASSLVGEPAYEQYF; DNA: TGTGCCAGCAGCTTAGTGGGGGAGCCAGCCTACGAGCAGTACTTC; size: NA; V: TRBV11-2; D: NA; J: TRBJ2-7
CDR3: CASSYSSPVAGGELFF; DNA: TGTGCCAGCAGTTACTCGAGTCCGGTTGCCGGCGGGGAGCTGTTTTTT; size: NA; V: TRBV6-5; D: NA; J: TRBJ2-2
CDR3: CASSLFLGSDTEAFF; DNA: TGTGCCAGCAGTTTATTCCTGGGGTCGGACACTGAAGCTTTCTTT; size: many; V: TRBV27; D: NA; J: TRBJ1-1
CDR3: CSARDLLRGDTEAFF; DNA: TGCAGTGCTAGAGATCTTTTAAGAGGGGACACTGAAGCTTTCTTT; size: NA; V: TRBV20-1; D: NA; J: TRBJ1-1
CDR3: CASSEKRVGPDTQYF; DNA: TGTGCCAGCAGCGAAAAGCGGGTCGGGCCAGATACGCAGTATTTT; size: many; V: TRBV7-9; D: NA; J: TRBJ2-3
CDR3: CASSLSSGQGSYNEQFF; DNA: TGTGCCAGCAGCTTGAGTTCGGGACAGGGCTCCTACAATGAGCAGTTCTTC; size: few; V: TRBV7-9; D: TRBD1; J: TRBJ2-1
CDR3: CASRTHPDSYEQYF; DNA: TGTGCCAGCAGGACACACCCAGACTCCTACGAGCAGTACTTC; size: NA; V: TRBV2; D: NA; J: TRBJ2-7
CDR3: CSARGTREPTDTQYF; DNA: TGCAGTGCTAGAGGCACGCGGGAGCCCACAGATACGCAGTATTTT; size: few; V: TRBV20-1; D: TRBD2; J: TRBJ2-3
CDR3: CSARGEGETQYF; DNA: TGCAGTGCTAGAGGTGAAGGAGAGACCCAGTACTTC; size: NA; V: TRBV20-1; D: NA; J: TRBJ2-5
CDR3: CAISDPPSGSYEQYF; DNA: TGTGCCATCAGTGACCCTCCTAGCGGGAGTTACGAGCAGTACTTC; size: many; V: TRBV10-3; D: TRBD2; J: TRBJ2-7
CDR3: CASSLERGLEAFF; DNA: TGTGCCAGCAGCTTAGAACGGGGCCTCGAAGCTTTCTTT; size: many; V: TRBV7-6; D: NA; J: TRBJ1-1
CDR3: CASSQDLRGVYNEQFF; DNA: TGCGCCAGCAGCCAAGATTTGAGGGGGGTGTACAATGAGCAGTTCTTC; size: many; V: TRBV4-3; D: NA; J: TRBJ2-1
CDR3: CASSLVSIPDTQYF; DNA: TGTGCCAGCAGTTTAGTCAGCATCCCAGATACGCAGTATTTT; size: many; V: TRBV27; D: NA; J: TRBJ2-3